This TCR beta chain was documented in a study of blood T cell repertoires in COVID-19. At the level of the study: In each case, the material was cDNA or gDNA derived from T cells, B-cell-depleted T cells, or PBMCs.

Repertoires were generated with immunoSEQ multiplex PCR, while TCRdb's copy carries only in-frame clones and drops some. Of about 130,000 clones listed, roughly four fifths were seen once; the top ten hold about 18%. CDR3 length: 17 residues. V was clipped by 4 bases and J by 0 bases, with 16 bases between them. Germline CDR1 is LNHDA and CDR2 is SQIVND (reference sequence). The TCR originated in a man aged 25-45 years who had recovered from COVID-19. Material for sequencing was PBMCs or T cells enriched from blood (not recorded which). The chain combines TRBV19 with TRBJ1-3; D gene uncertain. The CDR3 loop is CASSTVQYVHSGNTIYF. Here the CDR3 DNA reads TGTGCCAGTAGTACCGTCCAGTATGTCCACTCTGGAAACACCATATATTTT.